Listed below are T cell receptor beta chains from one sample, sequenced in a study of tumor T cells in aggressive B-cell lymphoma. The assay was immunoSEQ multiplex PCR, and TCRdb's table has in-frame clones only and misses some. The sample has thousands of clones; 86% are singletons. Sample: tumor tissue. These receptors were obtained from an adult with diffuse large B cell lymphoma. Each CDR3 is given with its conserved first and last residue. A D gene is named only where the DNA matches it firmly. Clone size, where shown, is once, few, many, or a class for clones that have expanded.

cdr3_aa: CASSYTGDEQYF; cdr3_nt: TGCGCCAGCAGTTACACAGGGGACGAGCAGTACTTC; j_call: TRBJ2-7; d_call: TRBD1; clone_size: .; v_call: TRBV5-1
cdr3_aa: CASSPLGTGGGYEQYF; cdr3_nt: TGTGCCAGCTCACCCCTGGGGACAGGGGGGGGGTACGAGCAGTACTTC; j_call: TRBJ2-7; d_call: TRBD1; clone_size: .; v_call: TRBV18
cdr3_aa: CASSLMASGSRRVYNEQFF; cdr3_nt: TGCGCCAGCAGCTTGATGGCTAGCGGGAGTCGTAGGGTCTACAATGAGCAGTTCTTC; j_call: TRBJ2-1; d_call: TRBD2; clone_size: .; v_call: TRBV5-1
cdr3_aa: CASPVAPVGGYGYTF; cdr3_nt: TGTGCCAGCCCAGTCGCGCCAGTGGGGGGCTATGGCTACACCTTC; j_call: TRBJ1-2; d_call: .; clone_size: .; v_call: TRBV21-1
cdr3_aa: CASSQTQTGSYEQYF; cdr3_nt: TGTGCCAGCAGCCAGACCCAGACAGGCTCCTACGAGCAGTACTTC; j_call: TRBJ2-7; d_call: .; clone_size: once; v_call: TRBV4-2
cdr3_aa: CSVEVGSSNQPQHF; cdr3_nt: TGCAGCGTGGAAGTTGGGAGTAGCAATCAGCCCCAGCATTTT; j_call: TRBJ1-5; d_call: .; clone_size: .; v_call: TRBV29-1
cdr3_aa: CASSLRVRGVDIQYF; cdr3_nt: TGTGCCAGCAGTTTAAGAGTCCGGGGTGTAGACATTCAGTACTTC; j_call: TRBJ2-4; d_call: .; clone_size: .; v_call: TRBV27
cdr3_aa: CAAATSGLYNEQFF; cdr3_nt: TGTGCCGCCGCCACTAGCGGTTTATACAATGAGCAGTTCTTC; j_call: TRBJ2-1; d_call: TRBD2; clone_size: .; v_call: TRBV27
cdr3_aa: CASSLLRSPNYGYTF; cdr3_nt: TGTGCCAGCAGCTTGTTGAGAAGCCCTAACTATGGCTACACCTTC; j_call: TRBJ1-2; d_call: .; clone_size: .; v_call: TRBV5-6
cdr3_aa: CASSVSRGTEAFF; cdr3_nt: TGTGCCAGCAGCGTAAGCAGGGGTACTGAAGCTTTCTTT; j_call: TRBJ1-1; d_call: .; clone_size: .; v_call: TRBV11-2
cdr3_aa: CATSRGQGFNEQYF; cdr3_nt: TGTGCCACCAGCAGAGGACAGGGATTTAACGAGCAGTACTTC; j_call: TRBJ2-7; d_call: TRBD1; clone_size: once; v_call: TRBV15
cdr3_aa: CASSTTSRGYGYTF; cdr3_nt: TGCGCCAGCAGCACAACGTCCCGGGGTTATGGCTACACCTTC; j_call: TRBJ1-2; d_call: .; clone_size: few; v_call: TRBV4-3
cdr3_aa: CASSYRGDGELFF; cdr3_nt: TGTGCCAGTAGTTACAGGGGGGACGGGGAGCTGTTTTTT; j_call: TRBJ2-2; d_call: TRBD1; clone_size: .; v_call: TRBV19
cdr3_aa: CASSRVYNEQFF; cdr3_nt: TGTGCCAGTTCGCGCGTATACAATGAGCAGTTCTTC; j_call: TRBJ2-1; d_call: .; clone_size: .; v_call: TRBV7-3
cdr3_aa: CAISGGPERGNTIYF; cdr3_nt: TGTGCCATCAGCGGGGGGCCGGAGCGGGGAAACACCATATATTTT; j_call: TRBJ1-3; d_call: .; clone_size: .; v_call: TRBV10-3
cdr3_aa: CASKGSGGQGYNEQFF; cdr3_nt: TGTGCCAGCAAGGGGTCGGGGGGCCAGGGCTACAATGAGCAGTTCTTC; j_call: TRBJ2-1; d_call: .; clone_size: .; v_call: TRBV2
cdr3_aa: CASRSGLAGEQYF; cdr3_nt: TGTGCCAGCAGGAGCGGACTAGCGGGTGAGCAGTACTTC; j_call: TRBJ2-5; d_call: .; clone_size: .; v_call: TRBV21-1
cdr3_aa: CSVLGWGSRVAYEQYF; cdr3_nt: TGCAGCGTTTTAGGGTGGGGTAGCAGGGTGGCCTACGAGCAGTACTTC; j_call: TRBJ2-7; d_call: .; clone_size: once; v_call: TRBV29-1
cdr3_aa: CASSKGQGYNEQFF; cdr3_nt: TGTGCCAGCAGCAAAGGACAGGGATACAATGAGCAGTTCTTC; j_call: TRBJ2-1; d_call: .; clone_size: .; v_call: TRBV21-1
cdr3_aa: CASRPEVSYEQYF; cdr3_nt: TGTGCCAGCAGGCCAGAAGTTTCCTACGAGCAGTACTTC; j_call: TRBJ2-7; d_call: .; clone_size: .; v_call: TRBV6-5